This T cell receptor beta chain originates from a study of long-term antiretroviral therapy in people with HIV. General observations from the study: Samples were collected from the mid-2000s to the late 2010s under possibly less effective ART regimens.

CDR3 length: 17 residues. Trimming took off 6 bases at V and 5 bases at J, with 26 bases between the two ends. Germline V gene lookup returns CDR1 MNHEY and CDR2 SMNVEV (reference sequence). Two or more post-ART PBMC samples, plus at least one pre-ART sample, were available for each donor. This clone was seen a handful of times. The antigen is unknown. Researchers ran immunoSEQ v3.0 at survey level. Some clones are missing from TCRdb's copy, which holds only in-frame ones; the method was immunoSEQ multiplex PCR. The sample contains over 8,500 clones, approximately 79% of which appear only once. This receptor was identified in a man in his fifties with HIV. The chain has TRBV27 and TRBJ2-7; weak D call: TRBD2 (7 bases). The material was unsorted PBMCs, obtained around 7.2 years after starting antiretroviral therapy. The CDR3 DNA reads as TGTGCCAGCAGAAAAAGGGGATGGGGGGGCGAGCCCGACGAGCAGTACTTC. It specifies CASRKRGWGGEPDEQYF.